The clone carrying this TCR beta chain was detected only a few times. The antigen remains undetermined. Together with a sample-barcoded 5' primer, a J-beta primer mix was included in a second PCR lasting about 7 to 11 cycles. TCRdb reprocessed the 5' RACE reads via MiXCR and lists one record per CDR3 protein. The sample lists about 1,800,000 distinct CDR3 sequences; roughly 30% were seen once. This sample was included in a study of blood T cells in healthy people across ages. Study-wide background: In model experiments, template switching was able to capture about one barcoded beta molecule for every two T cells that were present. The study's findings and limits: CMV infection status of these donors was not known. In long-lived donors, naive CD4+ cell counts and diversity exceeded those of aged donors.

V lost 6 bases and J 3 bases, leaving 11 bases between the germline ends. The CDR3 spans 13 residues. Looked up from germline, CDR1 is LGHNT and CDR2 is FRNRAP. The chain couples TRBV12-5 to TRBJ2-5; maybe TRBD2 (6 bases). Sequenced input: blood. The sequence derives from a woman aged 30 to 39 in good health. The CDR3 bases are TGTGCTAGTGGCCGCACGGGGGAAGAGACCCAGTACTTC. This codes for CASGRTGEETQYF.